One and the same sample provided the 19 T cell receptor beta chains below, sequenced in a study of T cell responses to AZD1222 COVID-19 vaccine. The protocol was immunoSEQ multiplex PCR, while the TCRdb copy is restricted to in-frame clones and leaves out a portion. Among approximately 150,000 clones listed, around 93% were seen once. Material: peripheral blood, obtained on day 0 of AZD1222 vaccination. Receptors originate from an adult in good health.

V gene TRBV25-1 combines with J gene TRBJ2-5; D remains unclear. The CDR3 is made up of 13 amino acids. V was pared by 2 bases and J by 6 bases, with 10 bases between. The V gene's germline CDR1 is MGHDK and CDR2 SYGVNS. CDR3 DNA: TGTGCCAGCAGTGAACTAGGTGAAAAGACCCAGTACTTC. It translates to CASSELGEKTQYF. Supplemented by reference TRBV25-1 and TRBJ2-5, the full variable domain reads EADIYQTPRYLVIGTGKKITLECSQTMGHDKMYWYQQDPGMELHLIHYSYGVNSTEKGDLSSESTVSRIRTEHFPLTLESARPSHTSQYLCASSELGEKTQYFGPGTRLLVL.

This chain joins TRBV6-2 or TRBV6-3 and TRBJ2-7; D is possibly TRBD2 (5 bases). The V and J ends lost 6 bases and 0 bases respectively, with 15 bases between them. Per germline, CDR1 MNHEY and CDR2 SVGEGT. This CDR3 is 15 amino acids long. The CDR3 coding sequence is TGTGCCAGCAGCCCGATCGACGGACTCTCCTACGAGCAGTACTTC. Encoded protein: CASSPIDGLSYEQYF.

The V call is TRBV2, the J call TRBJ2-1; D is unresolved. The V end was cut by 4 bases, the J end by 7 bases, with 5 bases between. This CDR3 comprises 11 residues. The V gene's germline CDR1 is SNHLY and CDR2 FYNNEI. The CDR3 nucleotides are TGTGCCAGCAGTGTAGGGAATGAGCAGTTCTTC. It is translated as CASSVGNEQFF.

The CDR3 DNA reads TGTGCCAGCAGCTTGCAGCCCACGGCAGATACGCAGTATTTT. Its protein product is CASSLQPTADTQYF. The chain is built from TRBV5-5 and TRBJ2-3; no clear D gene. Trimming shortened V by 1 base and J by 4 bases, and 10 bases separated the two germline ends. Germline values: CDR1 SGHKS, CDR2 YYEKEE (reference sequence). CDR3 size: 14 residues.

The chain joins TRBV4-1 to TRBJ1-2; no firm D call. Germline CDR1 reads MGHRA; CDR2 reads YSYEKL. The V and J ends lost 0 bases and 2 bases respectively, with 10 bases between them. The CDR3 sequence is 15 residues long. The CDR3 DNA follows: TGCGCCAGCAGCCAAGATCCACGAAACAACTATGGCTACACCTTC. This gives the protein CASSQDPRNNYGYTF.

The rearrangement uses TRBV5-1 and TRBJ2-2; no definite D call. This CDR3 contains 14 residues. Germline assignment: CDR1 SGHRS and CDR2 YFSETQ. V lost 5 bases and J 4 bases, leaving 12 bases between the germline ends. The CDR3 spells CASSIEPTTGELFF. As DNA, the CDR3 is TGCGCCAGCAGTATTGAGCCGACCACCGGGGAGCTGTTTTTT. Together with reference TRBV5-1 and TRBJ2-2, the CDR3 gives the full variable domain: KAGVTQTPRYLIKTRGQQVTLSCSPISGHRSVSWYQQTPGQGLQFLFEYFSETQRNKGNFPGRFSGRQFSNSRSEMNVSTLELGDSALYLCASSIEPTTGELFFGEGSRLTVL.

The chain carries TRBV12-3 or TRBV12-4 and TRBJ2-7; D gene unclear. The ends were cut back, 2 bases at V and 3 bases at J, with 5 bases in the middle. This CDR3 contains 12 residues. CDR3 sequence: CASSLYLYEQYF. The CDR3 region has the DNA TGTGCCAGCAGTTTATATCTCTACGAGCAGTACTTC.

This clone was found once. The chain is built from TRBV12-3 or TRBV12-4 and TRBJ1-3; a weak D match, TRBD1 (6 bases). The CDR3 is 12 amino acids. V dropped 5 bases and J dropped 7 bases, with 9 bases sitting between them. The CDR3 DNA is TGTGCCAGCAGTGGAGGGGGGAACACCATATATTTT. Translation: CASSGGGNTIYF.

The chain carries TRBV6-5 and TRBJ1-3; D uncertain. V lost 0 bases and J lost 1, with 10 bases in between. Germline CDR1 MNHEY, CDR2 SVGAGI. The CDR3 has 16 residues. The CDR3, as DNA: TGTGCCAGCAGTTACTCGGGAGACGATTCTGGAAACACCATATATTTT. This encodes CASSYSGDDSGNTIYF.

The chain links TRBV9 to TRBJ1-6; 9 nucleotides line up with TRBD1. Germline CDR1 reads SGDLS; CDR2 reads YYNGEE. This CDR3 spans 15 amino acids. V gave up 0 bases and J gave up 9 bases; unmatched junction bases: 4. The CDR3 region has the DNA TGTGCCAGCAGCGTAGAGGGACAGGGAGTTTCACCCCTCCACTTT. It specifies CASSVEGQGVSPLHF.

The chain recombines TRBV6-2 or TRBV6-3 with TRBJ1-5; D unclear. Trimming pared 2 bases from V and 6 bases from J, leaving 11 bases between. CDR1 and CDR2 from the germline V gene are MNHEY and SVGEGT. The CDR3 is 14 amino acids. In DNA, the CDR3 is TGTGCCAGCAGTTACGGAAGGGAAGGTCAGCCCCAGCATTTT. Residues: CASSYGREGQPQHF.

The rearrangement uses TRBV19 and TRBJ1-1, with TRBD1 as a possible D gene (5 bases). This CDR3 comprises 16 residues. Between the trimmed V and J ends, which lost 6 bases and 0 bases, there was a span of 17 bases. CDR1 LNHDA and CDR2 SQIVND come from the germline V gene (reference sequence). CDR3 amino acids: CASRPGLRAMNTEAFF. The CDR3 DNA follows: TGTGCCAGTAGGCCGGGACTCAGGGCGATGAACACTGAAGCTTTCTTT.

The chain uses TRBV3-1 (or the pseudogene TRBV3-2) and TRBJ2-7; 9 nucleotides align to TRBD2. After removal of 0 bases from V and 5 bases from J, the junction contained 5 bases not matched to a gene. From germline, CDR1 is LGHDT and CDR2 YNNKEL (reference sequence). CDR3 length: 15 residues. CDR3 DNA sequence: TGTGCCAGCAGCCAAGAGCGGAGCGGGGGGAACGAGCAGTACTTC. Its protein product is CASSQERSGGNEQYF.

The chain recombines TRBV5-1 with TRBJ1-6; the D is unclear. Trimming took off 5 bases at V and 0 bases at J, with 12 bases between the two ends. Germline lookup yields CDR1 SGHRS and CDR2 YFSETQ. This CDR3 has 16 amino acids. The CDR3 spells CASSQTVSSYNSPLHF. In nucleotides, the CDR3 is TGCGCCAGCAGTCAAACTGTCTCCTCCTATAATTCACCCCTCCACTTT.

The chain has TRBV7-8 and TRBJ1-1; D unresolved. This CDR3 has 13 amino acids. Germline CDR1 is SGHVS and CDR2 is FQNEAQ. V lost 2 bases to trimming and J lost 10 bases, with 14 bases between them. CDR3 DNA: TGTGCCAGCAGCTTATCGGGTACCTTAGGAGCTTTCTTT. It codes for CASSLSGTLGAFF. The entire variable domain, with the rest obtained from reference TRBV7-8 and TRBJ1-1, is as follows: GAGVSQSPRYKVAKRGQDVALRCDPISGHVSLFWYQQALGQGPEFLTYFQNEAQLDKSGLPSDRFFAERPEGSVSTLKIQRTQQEDSAVYLCASSLSGTLGAFFGQGTRLTVV.

The table lists this clone with a count of one. The chain couples TRBV6-5 to TRBJ1-1, with TRBD1 as a possible D gene (5 bases). Trimming took 0 bases from V and 6 from J, leaving 14 bases between them. Germline CDR1 MNHEY, CDR2 SVGAGI. This CDR3 has 15 residues. The CDR3 nucleotides are TGTGCCAGCAGTTACTCTAGGTGGGGCGCGGCTGAAGCTTTCTTT. As protein: CASSYSRWGAAEAFF.

J is TRBJ2-1 and V is TRBV9; 9 nucleotides match TRBD2. V lost 2 bases and J lost 7; bases outside the gene matches: 4. Looked up from germline, CDR1 is SGDLS and CDR2 is YYNGEE. This CDR3 comprises 14 residues. CDR3 loop: CASSVAGGPNEQFF. DNA of the CDR3: TGTGCCAGCAGCGTTGCGGGAGGGCCGAATGAGCAGTTCTTC.

V usage is TRBV5-6 and J usage is TRBJ1-1, with a weak D call TRBD1 (5 bases). This CDR3 is 15 amino acids long. With 1 base removed from V and 5 bases from J, the gap between germline ends came to 15 bases. From germline, CDR1 is SGHDT and CDR2 YYEEEE. DNA for the CDR3: TGTGCCAGCAGCTTGTTATCACGGGGCCGGACTGAAGCTTTCTTT. Amino acids: CASSLLSRGRTEAFF.

This chain uses TRBV7-6 with TRBJ1-1, with D unclear. Germline V gene data show CDR1 as SGHVS and CDR2 as FNYEAQ. The CDR3 covers 13 residues. V was clipped by 7 bases and J by 6 bases, with 15 bases between them. The CDR3 protein is CASTADLHAEAFF. For the CDR3, the DNA is TGTGCCAGCACCGCTGACCTGCACGCTGAAGCTTTCTTT.